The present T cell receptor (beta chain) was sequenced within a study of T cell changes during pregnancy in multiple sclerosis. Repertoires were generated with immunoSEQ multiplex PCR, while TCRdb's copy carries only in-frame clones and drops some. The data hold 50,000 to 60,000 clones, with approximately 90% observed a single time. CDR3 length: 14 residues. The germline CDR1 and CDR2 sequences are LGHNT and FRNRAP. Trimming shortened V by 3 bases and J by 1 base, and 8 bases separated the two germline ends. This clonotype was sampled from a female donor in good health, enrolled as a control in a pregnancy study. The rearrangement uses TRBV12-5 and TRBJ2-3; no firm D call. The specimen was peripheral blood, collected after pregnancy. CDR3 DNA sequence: TGTGCTAGTGGTTTTGGCCAGGGCACAGATACGCAGTATTTT. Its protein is CASGFGQGTDTQYF.